Following are 14 T cell receptor beta chains from one sample sequenced in a study of molecular identifiers for immune sequencing clone quantification. One entry per CDR3 protein results from TCRdb running MiXCR on the PCR reads. This sample has 550,000 to 750,000 distinct CDR3 sequences, with nearly 20% found just once. Sequenced sample: naive CD8+ T cells from blood, with Jurkat cell RNA spiked in. Subset denoted: FACS-sorted CD8+CD4-CCR7+CD45RA+ naive T cells. All receptors come from a human donor in good health. Some libraries in this study had Jurkat cell RNA spiked in.

There are many counts of this clonotype. The chain carries TRBV6-5 and TRBJ2-5; no definite D call. Germline lookup yields CDR1 MNHEY and CDR2 SVGAGI. The length of the CDR3 is 15 residues. Trimming pared 5 bases from V and 0 bases from J, leaving 13 bases between. CDR3 DNA: TGTGCCAGCAGTCCGTATTCAAGCTACCAAGAGACCCAGTACTTC. It yields the protein CASSPYSSYQETQYF.

Notes on this clonotype: One junction end does not reproduce the germline sequence, and a read error may be involved. The CDR3 nucleotides are TGTGCCAGCAGCCCTGGGGGGGGAGAGCGGTACTTC. Amino acids: CASSPGGGERYF. V usage is TRBV7-3 and J usage is TRBJ2-7, with 7 bases identical to TRBD2. The CDR3 runs 12 residues. Germline V lookup: CDR1 SGHTA, CDR2 FQGTGA.

This clonotype was picked up a small number of times. J is TRBJ2-1 and V is TRBV6-5; TRBD2 aligns across 11 bases. J gave up 10 bases and V 6 bases, and 14 bases lay outside the gene matches. Looked up from germline, CDR1 is MNHEY and CDR2 is SVGAGI. The CDR3 has 16 amino acids. Here the CDR3 DNA reads TGTGCCAGCAGGACCGAGACTAGCGGGACAGAGGGGGAGCAGTTCTTC. Translating gives CASRTETSGTEGEQFF.

In the case of this clonotype: Because the CDR3 is missing its conserved closing phenylalanine or tryptophan, this is likely a read error. The rearrangement links TRBV2 to TRBJ1-2; D may be TRBD1 (5 bases). CDR3 length: 13 amino acids. Trimming removed 4 bases from V and 5 bases from J, with 11 bases in between. Germline loops: CDR1 SNHLY, CDR2 FYNNEI. Written as DNA, the CDR3 is TGTGCCAGCAGTGCGGGGGAGTATTATGGCTACACCTCC. It codes for CASSAGEYYGYTS.

This clonotype showed up many times. This chain's CDR3 is CATSDDIGYSNQPQHF. CDR3 sequence (DNA): TGTGCCACCAGTGATGACATTGGATATAGCAATCAGCCCCAGCATTTT. V usage is TRBV24-1 and J usage is TRBJ1-5, with unresolved D. The CDR3 has 16 residues. Germline V CDR1 and CDR2: KGHDR, SFDVKD. V dropped 3 bases and J dropped 0 bases, with 11 bases sitting between them.

This chain connects TRBV29-1 to TRBJ2-1; a weak D match, TRBD2 (6 bases). Trimming took 1 base from V and 0 from J, leaving 13 bases between them. The CDR3 contains 16 residues. The germline gives CDR1 SQVTM, CDR2 ANQGSEA. DNA of the CDR3: TGCAGCGTTGAAGGACCGACTAGTGGCTCCTACAATGAGCAGTTCTTC. It codes for CSVEGPTSGSYNEQFF.

About this clonotype itself: This CDR3 is missing its conserved last phenylalanine or tryptophan, likely due to a read error. The chain carries TRBV20-1 and TRBJ1-5; D perhaps matches TRBD1 (5 bases). V lost 3 bases, J lost 3 bases, and 9 bases lay in between. CDR3 length: 13 amino acids. Germline V lookup: CDR1 DFQATT, CDR2 SNEGSKA (reference sequence). Here the CDR3 reads CSARGTDNQPQHS. The CDR3 bases are TGCAGTGCTAGGGGGACCGACAATCAGCCCCAGCATTCT.

This clonotype has a handful of counts. This rearrangement joins TRBV4-3 to TRBJ2-3; tentatively, D is TRBD1 (5 bases). The CDR3 totals 16 residues. The germline gives CDR1 LGHNA, CDR2 YSLEER. The V end lost 2 bases, the J end lost 0 bases, and 12 bases lay between the germline ends. CDR3 DNA: TGCGCCAGCAGCCAATCCTCACAGGCCAGCACAGATACGCAGTATTTT. Protein sequence: CASSQSSQASTDTQYF.

This clonotype was counted many times. The chain is built from TRBV10-3 and TRBJ1-1; tentative D call: TRBD1 (5 bases). The germline CDR1 and CDR2 sequences are ENHRY and SYGVKD. Trimming removed 6 bases at V and 6 bases at J, with 14 bases between. The CDR3 length is 13 residues. In DNA, the CDR3 is TGTGCCATCAGACCCCCGGGACGCCCTGAAGCTTTCTTT. This sequence encodes CAIRPPGRPEAFF.

On this clonotype: It may be a read error: a sequence one base away is much more abundant. V is TRBV29-1 and J is TRBJ2-7; 7 nucleotides align to TRBD2. Germline CDR1 is SQVTM and CDR2 is ANQGSEA. J gave up 7 bases and V 6 bases, and 9 bases lay outside the gene matches. This CDR3 has 12 amino acids. The CDR3 bases are TGCAGCGTGGGAGGGCGGGCCGGGGAGCAGTACTTC. It yields the protein CSVGGRAGEQYF.

Ten or more counts support this clonotype. The rearrangement uses TRBV29-1 and TRBJ2-1, with 13 nucleotides matching TRBD2. CDR1 is SQVTM, CDR2 ANQGSEA, per germline. Losses at the gene ends were 6 bases for V and 4 bases for J; bases not matched to a gene: 18. This CDR3 has 19 residues. CDR3 coding DNA: TGCAGCGTGCGGCATGCGGGTACTAGCGGGAGGGCCCTTTACAATGAGCAGTTCTTC. Residues: CSVRHAGTSGRALYNEQFF.

This clonotype was detected many times. The chain combines TRBV13 with TRBJ2-6, with 8 bases identical to TRBD1. Germline loops: CDR1 PRHDT, CDR2 FYEKMQ (reference sequence). V shed 6 bases, J shed 0 bases, and the junction held 10 bases outside the gene matches. This CDR3 is 18 amino acids long. The CDR3 DNA is TGTGCCAGCAGTTGGACAGGGAGTGGGGACTCTGGGGCCAACGTCCTGACTTTC. Its translation is CASSWTGSGDSGANVLTF.

Regarding this clonotype: A much larger clone differs from this one at a single base, so this may be a read error. The V gene is TRBV12-3 or TRBV12-4, the J gene TRBJ1-1; 10 bases align to TRBD1. CDR3 length: 14 residues. The CDR3 DNA reads as TGTGCCAGCAGTCCCGACAGGGGGCACACTGGAGCTTTCTTT. This encodes CASSPDRGHTGAFF.

In regard to this clonotype: A read error is possible here, since a much larger clone lies one base away. The chain joins TRBV28 to TRBJ2-3; no clear D gene. Germline CDR1 reads MDHEN; CDR2 reads SYDVKM. This CDR3 contains 16 residues. CDR3 nucleotide sequence: TGTGCCAGCGGTTTATGGCAAACGGGCCCGGTTGTTACGCAGTATTTT. Translated: CASGLWQTGPVVTQYF.